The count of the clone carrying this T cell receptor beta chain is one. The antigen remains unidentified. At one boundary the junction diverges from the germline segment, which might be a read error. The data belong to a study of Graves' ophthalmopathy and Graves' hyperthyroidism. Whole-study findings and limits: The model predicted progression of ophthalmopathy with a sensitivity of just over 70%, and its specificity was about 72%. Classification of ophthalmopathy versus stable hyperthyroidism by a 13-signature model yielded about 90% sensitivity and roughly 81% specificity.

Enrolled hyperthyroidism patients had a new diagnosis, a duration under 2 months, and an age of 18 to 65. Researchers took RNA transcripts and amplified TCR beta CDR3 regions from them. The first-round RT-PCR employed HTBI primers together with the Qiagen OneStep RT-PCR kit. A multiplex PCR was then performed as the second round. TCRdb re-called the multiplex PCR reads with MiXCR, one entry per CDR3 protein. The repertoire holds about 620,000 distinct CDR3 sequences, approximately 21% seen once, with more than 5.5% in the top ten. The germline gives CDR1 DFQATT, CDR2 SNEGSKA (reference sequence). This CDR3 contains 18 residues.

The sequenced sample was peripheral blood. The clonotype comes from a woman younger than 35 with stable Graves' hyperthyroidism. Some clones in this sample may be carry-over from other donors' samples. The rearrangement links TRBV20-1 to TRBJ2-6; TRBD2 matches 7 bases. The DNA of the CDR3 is TGCAGTGCTAGAGCCTTGGTAGGGGACTACTCTGGGGCCTACGTCCTGACTTTC. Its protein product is CSARALVGDYSGAYVLTF.